The clone carrying this TCR beta chain was recorded many times. The sample belongs to a study of low-dose radiotherapy and immunotherapy resistance in tumors. Across the study: With 1 Gy per fraction every two weeks, Cohort 2 accumulated 13 Gy across 26 weeks. Cyclophosphamide was given intravenously at 200 mg/m2 every two weeks, and each dose came one day before radiation and immunotherapy.

Described time point: before trial treatment. The study gave donors nivolumab, ipilimumab, aspirin, low-dose cyclophosphamide and low-dose radiotherapy. Gene-specific TRAV and TRBV primers were used for first-strand cDNA, covering alpha and beta chains. For amplifying TCRs, the PCR ran for 15 to 20 cycles with Phusion, which was used together with a constant-region primer and the adapter on the V primers. TCRdb reprocessed the reads via MiXCR and lists one record per CDR3 protein. The sample holds 80,000 to 95,000 distinct CDR3 sequences, more than 7.5% seen once. The CDR3 contains 13 residues. CDR1 is LGHNA, CDR2 YSLEER, per germline. Trimming removed 4 bases at V and 0 bases at J, with 7 bases between.

The source is a male donor with prostate cancer. The sample was PBMCs, taken before treatment. V usage is TRBV4-3 and J usage is TRBJ2-7; D is undetermined. CDR3 DNA: TGCGCCAGCAGCCTAGGTATCTCCTACGAGCAGTACTTC. This translates into CASSLGISYEQYF.